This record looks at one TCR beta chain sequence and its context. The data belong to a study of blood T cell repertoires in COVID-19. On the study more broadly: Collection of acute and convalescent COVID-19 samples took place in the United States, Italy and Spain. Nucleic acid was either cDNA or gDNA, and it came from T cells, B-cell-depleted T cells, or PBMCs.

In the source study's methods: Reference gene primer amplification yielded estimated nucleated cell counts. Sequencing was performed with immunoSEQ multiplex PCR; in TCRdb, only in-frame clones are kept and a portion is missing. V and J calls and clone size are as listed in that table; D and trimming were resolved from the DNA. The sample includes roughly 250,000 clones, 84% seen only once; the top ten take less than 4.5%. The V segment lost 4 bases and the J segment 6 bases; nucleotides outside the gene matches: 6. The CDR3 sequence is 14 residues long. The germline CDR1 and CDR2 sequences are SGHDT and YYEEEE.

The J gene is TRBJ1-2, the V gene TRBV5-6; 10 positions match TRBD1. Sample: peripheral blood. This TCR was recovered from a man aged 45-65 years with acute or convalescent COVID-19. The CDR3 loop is CASSAGQGIHGYTF. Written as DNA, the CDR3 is TGTGCCAGCAGCGCGGGACAGGGGATACATGGCTACACCTTC.